This is a list of T cell receptor beta chains from one sample in a study of Ad26.COV2.S vaccination and SARS-CoV-2 variants. This table comes from immunoSEQ multiplex PCR, and its TCRdb copy is limited to in-frame clones, with some not included. The sample holds some 640,000 clones, around 90% seen once. Sequenced material: peripheral blood, taken in a trial of Ad26.COV2.S vaccine versus placebo. These receptors were collected from a person between 18 and 60 years old who received the Ad26.COV2.S COVID-19 vaccine or a placebo. Both conserved end residues are part of each CDR3. Each record gives: J gene, clone size, D gene, V gene, CDR3 protein, CDR3 DNA. D genes are given only for firm matches. Some rows have no size entry. The others give once, few or many, or a class for an expanded clone.

>TRBJ2-1|-|-|TRBV7-2
CASSSQVGQFF
TGTGCCAGCAGCTCACAGGTCGGGCAGTTCTTC
>TRBJ1-2|-|TRBD1|TRBV25-1
CASSPLGQDPYGYTF
TGTGCCAGCAGTCCTCTGGGACAGGACCCCTATGGCTACACCTTC
>TRBJ2-3|-|-|TRBV5-1
CASSGRDKGGDTQYF
TGCGCCAGCAGCGGCCGGGACAAGGGGGGAGATACGCAGTATTTT
>TRBJ1-2|-|-|TRBV12-3/TRBV12-4
CASSGGDGYTF
TGTGCCAGTAGTGGGGGGGATGGCTACACCTTC
>TRBJ1-6|-|TRBD1|TRBV11-2
CASTSGDRDNSPLHF
TGTGCCAGCACCTCAGGGGACAGGGATAATTCACCCCTCCACTTT
>TRBJ2-2|-|-|TRBV18
CASSPQQGLNTGELFF
TGTGCCAGCTCACCACAGCAGGGGCTGAACACCGGGGAGCTGTTTTTT
>TRBJ1-5|-|-|TRBV6-1
CASSDPIYQPQHF
TGTGCCAGCAGTGACCCTATTTATCAGCCCCAGCATTTT
>TRBJ2-1|-|-|TRBV5-6
CASSSQYYNEQFF
TGTGCCAGCAGCTCTCAATATTACAATGAGCAGTTCTTC
>TRBJ2-5|-|-|TRBV7-6
CASSSGRTERETQYF
TGTGCCAGCAGCTCGGGACGGACTGAGCGGGAGACCCAGTACTTC
>TRBJ1-1|many|TRBD1|TRBV27
CASNPLLDRGNEAFF
TGTGCCAGCAATCCCCTCTTGGACAGGGGAAATGAAGCTTTCTTT
>TRBJ1-6|-|-|TRBV4-1
CASSQAYGGGYSPLHF
TGCGCCAGCAGCCAAGCCTACGGGGGAGGATATTCACCCCTCCACTTT
>TRBJ2-3|-|-|TRBV7-2
CASSLLASDTQYF
TGTGCCAGCAGCTTGCTAGCGTCAGATACGCAGTATTTT
>TRBJ1-3|-|-|TRBV18
CASSPDRSGNTIYF
TGTGCCAGCTCACCCGACAGGTCTGGAAACACCATATATTTT
>TRBJ2-2|-|-|TRBV12-3/TRBV12-4
CASSLGGGELFF
TGTGCCAGCAGTTTGGGAGGCGGGGAGCTGTTTTTT
>TRBJ1-5|-|TRBD1|TRBV2
CASSERAGGGNQPQHF
TGTGCCAGCAGTGAACGAGCAGGGGGTGGAAATCAGCCCCAGCATTTT
>TRBJ2-5|-|-|TRBV3-1/TRBV3-2
CASSQGGGRETQYF
TGTGCCAGCAGCCAAGGGGGGGGGCGCGAGACCCAGTACTTC
>TRBJ1-5|once|-|TRBV2
CASRQNAGHQPQHF
TGTGCCAGCAGGCAAAATGCGGGCCATCAGCCCCAGCATTTT
>TRBJ2-1|-|-|TRBV29-1
CSVVDENEQFF
TGCAGCGTTGTAGACGAAAATGAGCAGTTCTTC
>TRBJ1-4|-|TRBD1|TRBV9
CASSVRQGTNEKLFF
TGTGCCAGCAGCGTGAGACAGGGGACTAATGAAAAACTGTTTTTT
>TRBJ2-2|-|TRBD1|TRBV5-1
CASSQQGGITGELFF
TGCGCCAGCAGTCAACAGGGGGGTATAACCGGGGAGCTGTTTTTT
>TRBJ1-5|-|-|TRBV4-2
CASSHGPHSNQPQHF
TGTGCCAGCAGCCACGGACCCCATAGCAATCAGCCCCAGCATTTT
>TRBJ1-2|-|-|TRBV5-4
CASSLGQGRYGYTF
TGTGCCAGCAGCTTGGGGCAGGGCAGGTATGGCTACACCTTC
>TRBJ2-5|-|-|TRBV3-1/TRBV3-2
CASSQTRSQETQYF
TGTGCCAGCAGCCAAACCCGATCCCAAGAGACCCAGTACTTC
>TRBJ2-7|once|TRBD1|TRBV6-1
CASSDNRGYEQYF
TGTGCCAGCAGTGATAACAGGGGCTACGAGCAGTACTTC
>TRBJ1-2|-|-|TRBV11-2
CASSLVGGDYGYTF
TGTGCCAGCAGCTTAGTAGGGGGGGACTATGGCTACACCTTC
>TRBJ2-1|-|-|TRBV9
CASSDPGAGDNEQFF
TGTGCCAGCAGCGATCCGGGTGCCGGGGACAATGAGCAGTTCTTC
>TRBJ2-1|once|TRBD2|TRBV5-4
CASSLVGGRTGEQFF
TGTGCCAGCAGCTTGGTCGGCGGGAGAACAGGTGAGCAGTTCTTC
>TRBJ2-3|-|-|TRBV5-1
CASRGTGGIDTQYF
TGCGCCAGCAGGGGGACGGGGGGCATTGATACGCAGTATTTT
>TRBJ1-1|-|-|TRBV3-1/TRBV3-2
CASSQSGNTEAFF
TGTGCCAGCAGCCAAAGTGGGAACACTGAAGCTTTCTTT
>TRBJ2-7|-|-|TRBV6-5
CASSYSEPTGYEQYF
TGTGCCAGCAGTTACTCGGAGCCGACCGGCTACGAGCAGTACTTC
>TRBJ2-2|-|-|TRBV24-1
CATSDLTGSGELFF
TGTGCCACCAGTGATTTGACAGGCTCCGGGGAGCTGTTTTTT
>TRBJ2-7|few|TRBD1|TRBV6-5
CASSPRDRVYEQYF
TGTGCCAGCAGTCCCCGGGACAGGGTCTACGAGCAGTACTTC
>TRBJ1-5|-|-|TRBV7-3
CASSSQGNQPQHF
TGTGCCAGCAGCAGTCAGGGAAATCAGCCCCAGCATTTT
>TRBJ2-2|-|-|TRBV25-1
CASSESRGGTGELFF
TGTGCCAGCAGTGAATCCAGGGGAGGGACCGGGGAGCTGTTTTTT
>TRBJ2-7|-|-|TRBV6-5
CASSRDNTYEQYF
TGTGCCAGCAGTCGGGACAACACCTACGAGCAGTACTTC
>TRBJ2-3|-|TRBD1|TRBV29-1
CSVERQGGTDTQYF
TGCAGCGTAGAGAGACAGGGGGGCACAGATACGCAGTATTTT
>TRBJ2-1|-|-|TRBV30
CAWSSQGGFYNEQFF
TGTGCCTGGAGTTCCCAGGGAGGTTTCTACAATGAGCAGTTCTTC
>TRBJ2-1|once|-|TRBV5-5
CASSVLGETYNEQFF
TGTGCCAGCAGCGTCCTTGGGGAGACCTACAATGAGCAGTTCTTC
>TRBJ2-7|-|-|TRBV2
CASSEQSGPSYEQYF
TGTGCCAGCAGTGAACAGAGCGGGCCCTCCTACGAGCAGTACTTC
>TRBJ2-1|-|-|TRBV11-2
CASSSRDNEQFF
TGTGCCAGCAGCAGTCGAGATAATGAGCAGTTCTTC
>TRBJ2-2|once|-|TRBV9
CASSVDPHANTGELFF
TGTGCCAGCAGCGTAGACCCTCACGCGAACACCGGGGAGCTGTTTTTT
>TRBJ2-1|-|-|TRBV24-1
CATSDPSPRGGLEQFF
TGTGCCACCAGTGACCCTAGCCCCCGGGGTGGACTTGAGCAGTTCTTC
>TRBJ2-7|-|-|TRBV5-1
CASSLSPEGLYEQYF
TGCGCCAGCAGCTTATCCCCCGAAGGGCTATACGAGCAGTACTTC
>TRBJ2-1|-|-|TRBV19
CASSTQGEEQFF
TGTGCCAGTAGTACCCAGGGCGAGGAGCAGTTCTTC
>TRBJ1-1|-|-|TRBV4-2
CASSHQGRVNTEAFF
TGTGCCAGCAGCCATCAGGGACGGGTGAACACTGAAGCTTTCTTT
>TRBJ2-7|once|TRBD2|TRBV7-2
CASSLDLRLATYEQYF
TGTGCCAGCAGCTTAGATCTGCGACTAGCGACCTACGAGCAGTACTTC
>TRBJ2-3|-|-|TRBV10-3
CAISDGGRADTQYF
TGTGCCATCAGTGACGGGGGTAGGGCAGATACGCAGTATTTT
>TRBJ1-5|-|-|TRBV6-1
CASSERAGRRNQPQHF
TGTGCCAGCAGTGAAAGGGCAGGGAGACGGAATCAGCCCCAGCATTTT
>TRBJ1-3|few|-|TRBV3-1/TRBV3-2
CASSQISSGNTIYF
TGTGCCAGCAGCCAAATCTCCTCTGGAAACACCATATATTTT
>TRBJ1-6|-|TRBD1|TRBV30
CAWSGGSPLHF
TGTGCCTGGTCAGGGGGATCACCCCTCCACTTT